A single sample gave rise to the 5 T cell receptor beta chains below, sequenced in a study of blood T cell repertoires in COVID-19. The data were produced by immunoSEQ multiplex PCR, yet TCRdb's version contains in-frame clones alone and is incomplete. The sample has 250,000 to 300,000 clones; approximately 91% are singletons. The sample taken for sequencing was peripheral blood. These receptors were collected from a woman aged 60-75 years with acute or convalescent COVID-19.

This chain joins TRBV11-2 and TRBJ2-7, with no clear D. The CDR3 covers 12 residues. The V gene lost 6 bases and the J gene lost 2 bases, with 8 bases spanning the gap. The germline CDR1 and CDR2 sequences are SGHAT and FQNNGV. This CDR3 is CASSHVPYEQYF. CDR3 nucleotide sequence: TGTGCCAGCAGTCATGTCCCCTACGAGCAGTACTTC.

The V and J genes are TRBV2 and TRBJ1-2; 7 nucleotides agree with TRBD1. V lost 6 bases to trimming and J lost 1 base; unmatched junction nucleotides: 8. CDR1 is SNHLY and CDR2 is FYNNEI in the germline V gene. There are 15 residues in the CDR3. Here the CDR3 DNA reads TGTGCCAGCAGGGAACAGGGGTCCATTAACTATGGCTACACCTTC. This translates into CASREQGSINYGYTF.

V is TRBV6-6 and J is TRBJ1-3, with D unclear. V dropped 4 bases and J dropped 0 bases, with 10 bases sitting between them. The CDR3 runs to 15 residues. CDR1 is MNHNY, CDR2 SVGAGI, per germline (reference sequence). DNA for the CDR3: TGTGCCAGCAGTTCCCTCGGGATCTCTGGAAACACCATATATTTT. Translating it yields CASSSLGISGNTIYF.

The CDR3 bases are TGTGCCAGCAGACCGGGACTAGCGGGAGGGAGCTCCTACAATGAGCAGTTCTTC. Protein product: CASRPGLAGGSSYNEQFF. The chain uses TRBV7-9 and TRBJ2-1; TRBD2 agrees at 16 bases. The germline V gene has CDR1 SEHNR and CDR2 FQNEAQ (reference sequence). Trimming cost V 6 bases and J 0 bases; bases outside gene matches: 5. The CDR3 length is 18 residues.

This chain connects TRBV7-2 to TRBJ2-1, with TRBD2 identical over 11 bases. The CDR3 is 15 residues long. V was pared by 5 bases and J by 3 bases, with 3 bases of the junction left unmatched. The germline gives CDR1 SGHTA, CDR2 FQGNSA. Here the CDR3 reads CASSPSGRLYNEQFF. CDR3 DNA: TGTGCCAGCAGCCCTAGCGGGAGGCTCTACAATGAGCAGTTCTTC.